This T cell receptor (beta chain) was documented in a study of cytomegalovirus exposure and HLA in healthy donors. This PCR relied on a set of 60 Vbeta primers and 13 Jbeta primers. Sequencing was performed with immunoSEQ multiplex PCR; in TCRdb, only in-frame clones are kept and a portion is missing. The sample includes 80,000 or so clones, roughly 64% of them seen just once. The V and J ends lost 4 bases and 1 base, in that order; junction bases with no gene match: 7. The CDR3 contains 16 residues. From germline, CDR1 is SGHNT and CDR2 YYREEE (reference sequence). The source material was PBMCs. The TCR sequence derives from a man aged 25-45 years in good health and CMV-seropositive. J is TRBJ2-2 and V is TRBV5-4; TRBD2 aligns across 7 bases. The CDR3 region has the DNA TGTGCCAGCAGCAAAGGACTAGTTGGGAACACCGGGGAGCTGTTTTTT. This codes for CASSKGLVGNTGELFF.